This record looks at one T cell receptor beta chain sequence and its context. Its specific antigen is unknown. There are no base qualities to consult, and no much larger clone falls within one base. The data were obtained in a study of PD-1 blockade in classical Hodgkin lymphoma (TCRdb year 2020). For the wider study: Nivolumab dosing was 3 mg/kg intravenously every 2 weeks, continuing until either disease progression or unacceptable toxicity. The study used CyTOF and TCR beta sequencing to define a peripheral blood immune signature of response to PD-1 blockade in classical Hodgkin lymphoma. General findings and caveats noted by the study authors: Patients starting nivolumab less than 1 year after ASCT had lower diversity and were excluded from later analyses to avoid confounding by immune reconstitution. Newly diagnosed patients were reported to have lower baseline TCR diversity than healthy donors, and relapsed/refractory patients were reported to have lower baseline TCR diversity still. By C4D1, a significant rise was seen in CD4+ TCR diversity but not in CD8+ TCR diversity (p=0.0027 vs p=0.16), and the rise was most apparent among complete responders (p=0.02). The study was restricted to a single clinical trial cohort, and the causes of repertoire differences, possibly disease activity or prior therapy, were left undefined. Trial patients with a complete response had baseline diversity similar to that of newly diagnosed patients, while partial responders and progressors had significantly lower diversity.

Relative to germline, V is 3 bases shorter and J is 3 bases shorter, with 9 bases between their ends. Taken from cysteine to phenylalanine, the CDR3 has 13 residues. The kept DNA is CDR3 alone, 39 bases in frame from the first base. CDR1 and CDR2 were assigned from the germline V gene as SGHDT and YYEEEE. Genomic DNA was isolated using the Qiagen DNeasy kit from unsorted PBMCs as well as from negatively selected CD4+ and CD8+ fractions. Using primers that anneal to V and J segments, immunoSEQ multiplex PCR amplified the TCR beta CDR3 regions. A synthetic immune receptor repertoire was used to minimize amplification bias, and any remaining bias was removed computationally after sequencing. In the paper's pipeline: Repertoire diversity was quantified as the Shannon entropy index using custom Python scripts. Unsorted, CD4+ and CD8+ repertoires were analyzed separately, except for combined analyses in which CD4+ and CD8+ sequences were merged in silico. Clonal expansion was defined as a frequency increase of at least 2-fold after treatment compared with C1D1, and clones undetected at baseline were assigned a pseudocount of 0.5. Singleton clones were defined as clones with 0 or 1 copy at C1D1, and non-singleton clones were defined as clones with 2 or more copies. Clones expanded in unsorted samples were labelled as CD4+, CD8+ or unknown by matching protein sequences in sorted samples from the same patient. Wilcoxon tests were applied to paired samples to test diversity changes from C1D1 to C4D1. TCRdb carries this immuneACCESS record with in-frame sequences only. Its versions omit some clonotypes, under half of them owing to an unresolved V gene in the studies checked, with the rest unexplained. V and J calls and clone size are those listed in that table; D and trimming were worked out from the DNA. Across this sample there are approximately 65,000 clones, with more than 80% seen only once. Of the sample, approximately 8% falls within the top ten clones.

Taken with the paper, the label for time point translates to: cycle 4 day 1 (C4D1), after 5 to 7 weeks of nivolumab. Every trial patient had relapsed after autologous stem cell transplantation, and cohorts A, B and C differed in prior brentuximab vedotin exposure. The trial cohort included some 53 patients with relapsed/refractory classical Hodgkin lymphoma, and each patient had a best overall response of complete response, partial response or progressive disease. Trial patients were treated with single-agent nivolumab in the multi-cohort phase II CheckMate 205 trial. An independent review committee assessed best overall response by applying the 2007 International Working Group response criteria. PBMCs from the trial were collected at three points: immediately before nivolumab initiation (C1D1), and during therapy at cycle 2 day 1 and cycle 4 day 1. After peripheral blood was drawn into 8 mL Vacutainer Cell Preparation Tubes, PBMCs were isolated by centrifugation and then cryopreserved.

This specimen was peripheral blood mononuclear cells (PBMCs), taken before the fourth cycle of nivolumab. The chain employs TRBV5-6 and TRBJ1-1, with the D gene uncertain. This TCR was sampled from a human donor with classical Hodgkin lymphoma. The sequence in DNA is TGTGCCAGCAGCTCGGTTGGGTACACTGAAGCTTTCTTT. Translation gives CASSSVGYTEAFF.